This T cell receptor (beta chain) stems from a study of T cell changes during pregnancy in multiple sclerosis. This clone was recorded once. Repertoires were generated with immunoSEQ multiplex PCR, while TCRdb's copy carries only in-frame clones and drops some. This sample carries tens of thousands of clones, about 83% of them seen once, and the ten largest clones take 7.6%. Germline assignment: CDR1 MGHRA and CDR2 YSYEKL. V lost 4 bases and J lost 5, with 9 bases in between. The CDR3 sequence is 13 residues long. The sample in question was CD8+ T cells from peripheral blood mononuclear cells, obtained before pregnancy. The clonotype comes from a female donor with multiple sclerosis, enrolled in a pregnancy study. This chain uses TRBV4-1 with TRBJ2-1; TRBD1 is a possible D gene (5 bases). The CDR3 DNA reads TGCGCCAGCAGCCTTCGACAGAACAATGAGCAGTTCTTC. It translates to CASSLRQNNEQFF.